Following are 7 T cell receptor beta chains from one sample sequenced in a study of vaccination effects on CD4 cells after COVID-19. Assay: immunoSEQ multiplex PCR; the TCRdb copy retains only in-frame clones and omits some. The sample shows under 75,000 clones, under 90% of them seen only once. The antigens for these receptors are not known. In the ViraFEST assay, antigen-specific CD4+ clonotypes were identified by expansion after peptide-pool stimulation. Having been cultured for about ten days, the cells underwent CD4+ T cell isolation. All vaccine recipients tested negative for nucleocapsid antibodies and had never contracted SARS-CoV-2 infection. This specimen consisted of CD4+ T cells from PBMCs cultured with SARS-CoV-2 spike peptides, obtained before COVID-19 vaccination. The receptor source for this set is a human donor who received a COVID-19 vaccine.

The chain employs TRBV4-1 and TRBJ2-3; D uncertain. CDR1 and CDR2 from the germline V gene are MGHRA and YSYEKL. CDR3 length: 14 residues. Trimming removed 3 bases at V and 4 bases at J, with 11 bases between. The CDR3 here is CASSHPWAPDTQYF. The CDR3 DNA sequence: TGCGCCAGCAGCCACCCTTGGGCCCCAGATACGCAGTATTTT.

The chain uses TRBV18 and TRBJ2-1; maybe TRBD2 (6 bases). The CDR3 totals 15 residues. Trimming cost V 3 bases and J 2 bases, with 11 bases left between them. The germline V gene has CDR1 KGHSH and CDR2 LQKENI. CDR3 loop: CASSPFSGPYNEQFF. In DNA, the CDR3 is TGTGCCAGCTCACCCTTCAGCGGGCCCTACAATGAGCAGTTCTTC.

The CDR3 coding sequence is TGTGCCAGCAGCTTCCAGGGAACCGGGGAGCTGTTTTTT. This encodes CASSFQGTGELFF. The chain recombines TRBV9 with TRBJ2-2; D perhaps matches TRBD1 (5 bases). The CDR3 is 13 residues long. The germline CDR1 and CDR2 sequences are SGDLS and YYNGEE. V was shortened by 4 bases and J by 5 bases, with 9 bases between the two germline ends.

The CDR3 loop is CASSPTLTGSTDTQYF. CDR3 bases: TGTGCCAGCAGCCCTACCCTGACAGGAAGCACAGATACGCAGTATTTT. V usage is TRBV9 and J usage is TRBJ2-3, with a possible D match to TRBD1 (6 bases). The V gene lost 4 bases and the J gene lost 0 bases, with 15 bases spanning the gap. CDR3 length equals 16 residues. Germline CDR1 is SGDLS and CDR2 is YYNGEE.

The chain carries TRBV28 and TRBJ1-3, with D possibly matching TRBD1 (5 bases). The V and J ends lost 6 bases and 0 bases respectively, with 9 bases between them. The length of the CDR3 is 14 residues. The germline gives CDR1 MDHEN, CDR2 SYDVKM. This CDR3 reads CASSLDSSGNTIYF. In DNA, the CDR3 is TGTGCCAGCAGCCTAGACAGCTCTGGAAACACCATATATTTT.

The CDR3 nucleotides read TGTGCCAGCAGTTCCTTCGACAGGAGGAGCACAGATACGCAGTATTTT. Its translation is CASSSFDRRSTDTQYF. The rearrangement links TRBV28 to TRBJ2-3; perhaps TRBD1 as D (6 bases). CDR1 is MDHEN, CDR2 SYDVKM, per germline. The CDR3 sequence is 16 residues long. V lost 4 bases to trimming and J lost 0 bases, with 14 bases between them.

The V gene is TRBV24-1, the J gene TRBJ2-3, with D maybe TRBD1 (6 bases). With 5 bases removed from V and 1 base from J, the gap between germline ends came to 6 bases. CDR3 length equals 13 residues. The germline V gene has CDR1 KGHDR and CDR2 SFDVKD. The DNA of the CDR3 is TGTGCCACCAGTGCAGGGGGCACAGATACGCAGTATTTT. Its translation is CATSAGGTDTQYF.